One sample yielded the 23 T cell receptor beta chains listed below, sequenced in a study of T cells in narcolepsy. Generated by immunoSEQ multiplex PCR, the TCRdb table keeps only in-frame clones and is missing some. This sample carries tens of thousands of clones, roughly 83% of them seen once, and the ten largest clones take approximately 0.69%. The sample taken for sequencing was CD45RA- memory CD4+ T cells from PBMCs. Source of these receptors: a human donor with narcolepsy.

This clone was detected only once. This rearrangement joins TRBV5-1 to TRBJ1-6; 7 bases align to TRBD1. The CDR3 sequence is 15 residues long. Germline values: CDR1 SGHRS, CDR2 YFSETQ. J lost 7 bases, V lost 3 bases, and 7 bases had no gene match. The DNA of the CDR3 is TGCGCCAGCAGCTCTGGTTGGGGACAGAATTCACCCCTCCACTTT. This gives the protein CASSSGWGQNSPLHF.

As concerns this clone: The identical CDR3 is also encoded by other nucleotide sequences in the sample. The V gene is TRBV18, the J gene TRBJ2-3; 11 bases are shared with TRBD2. CDR1 is KGHSH, CDR2 LQKENI, per germline. CDR3 length: 15 residues. Trimming at V came to 6 bases and at J to 3 bases, leaving 5 bases not matched to a gene. The CDR3 coding sequence is TGTGCCAGCTCGCCGCTAGCGGGGGGTACAGATACGCAGTATTTT. It is translated as CASSPLAGGTDTQYF.

The chain joins TRBV6-5 to TRBJ2-7; TRBD1 is a possible D gene (5 bases). The germline V gene encodes CDR1 MNHEY and CDR2 SVGAGI. The CDR3 sequence is 13 residues long. The germline V and J ends were trimmed by 2 bases and 7 bases, with 12 bases remaining between them. The CDR3 sequence: CASSYRRQGEQYF. CDR3 nucleotide sequence: TGTGCCAGCAGTTACCGCCGTCAGGGAGAGCAGTACTTC.

The chain carries TRBV7-2 and TRBJ1-1; D is unclear. Per the germline V gene, CDR1 is SGHTA and CDR2 is FQGNSA. V lost 2 bases and J lost 1, with 2 bases in between. CDR3 size: 12 residues. The CDR3: CASSLWNTEAFF. CDR3 DNA sequence: TGTGCCAGCAGCTTATGGAACACTGAAGCTTTCTTT.

The V gene is TRBV15, the J gene TRBJ1-2; D is possibly TRBD1 (6 bases). V gave up 3 bases and J gave up 5 bases, with 7 bases separating them. From germline, CDR1 is LNHNV and CDR2 YYDKDF (reference sequence). The CDR3 totals 12 residues. The CDR3 protein is CATSRQGYGYTF. DNA for the CDR3: TGTGCCACCAGCAGGCAGGGGTATGGCTACACCTTC.

The chain employs TRBV7-9 and TRBJ2-7, with D perhaps matching TRBD2 (7 bases). Trimming left V 1 base short and J 0 bases short, with 19 bases between. This CDR3 has 18 amino acids. Per the germline V gene, CDR1 is SEHNR and CDR2 is FQNEAQ (reference sequence). As DNA, the CDR3 is TGTGCCAGCAGCTTAGTCGGAGGGGGGGGCGAGTACTCCTACGAGCAGTACTTC. Protein: CASSLVGGGGEYSYEQYF.

This rearrangement joins TRBV19 to TRBJ2-3, with a tentative D call TRBD2 (5 bases). Germline assignment: CDR1 LNHDA and CDR2 SQIVND (reference sequence). V lost 3 bases and J lost 8, with 15 bases in between. This CDR3 has 14 residues. The CDR3 is CASSMGVSGITQYF. The CDR3 DNA follows: TGTGCCAGTAGTATGGGAGTCTCCGGGATTACGCAGTATTTT. Full variable domain (remainder filled in from reference TRBV19 and TRBJ2-3): DGGITQSPKYLFRKEGQNVTLSCEQNLNHDAMYWYRQDPGQGLRLIYYSQIVNDFQKGDIAEGYSVSREKKESFPLTVTSAQKNPTAFYLCASSMGVSGITQYFGPGTRLTVL.

The chain carries TRBV5-6 and TRBJ1-2, with a possible D match to TRBD1 (6 bases). Germline-derived CDR1 and CDR2 are SGHDT and YYEEEE. The length of the CDR3 is 16 residues. V lost 5 bases and J 6 bases, leaving 23 bases between the germline ends. In DNA form, the CDR3 reads TGTGCCAGCAGAAACGGACAGACTCCCCCCACAGATGGCTACACCTTC. This codes for CASRNGQTPPTDGYTF.

The V and J genes are TRBV5-3 and TRBJ1-1, with D possibly being TRBD1 (6 bases). TRBV5-3 is an ORF for which the function is uncertain. V was cut by 4 bases and J by 7 bases, with 11 bases left in between. The CDR3 is 12 residues long. In DNA form, the CDR3 reads TGTGCCAGAAGCCACAACAGGGTTGAAGCTTTCTTT. The encoded protein is CARSHNRVEAFF.

This rearrangement joins TRBV10-1 to TRBJ2-7, with D perhaps given as TRBD1 or TRBD2 (5 bases each). The ends were cut back, 5 bases at V and 7 bases at J, with 18 bases in the middle. The V gene's germline CDR1 is WNHNN and CDR2 SYGVQD (reference sequence). The CDR3 covers 14 residues. CDR3 region: CASSKNPRDGEQYF. In DNA form, the CDR3 reads TGCGCCAGCAGTAAAAACCCAAGGGACGGGGAGCAGTACTTC.

This chain joins TRBV18 and TRBJ1-1; 7 bases map to TRBD1. The CDR3 length is 16 residues. J lost 0 bases, V lost 2 bases, and 6 bases had no gene match. Germline CDR1 is KGHSH and CDR2 is LQKENI. The CDR3: CASSPTGALMNTEAFF. The CDR3 coding sequence is TGTGCCAGCTCACCAACAGGGGCATTAATGAACACTGAAGCTTTCTTT.

V and J are TRBV6-4 and TRBJ1-2, with TRBD1 identical over 7 bases. Germline V gene lookup returns CDR1 MRHNA and CDR2 SNTAGT. The V gene end was trimmed by 2 bases and the J gene end by 8 bases; junction bases not matched to a gene: 8. This CDR3 is built from 14 residues. CDR3 nucleotide sequence: TGTGCCAGCAGTGACGGGACAGCCACAAGCGGCTACACCTTC. It yields the protein CASSDGTATSGYTF.

The rearrangement uses TRBV19 and TRBJ2-6; 9 positions match TRBD1. Germline V lookup: CDR1 LNHDA, CDR2 SQIVND (reference sequence). V lost 7 bases to trimming and J lost 1 base; unmatched junction nucleotides: 2. The CDR3 is 15 residues long. The CDR3 DNA reads TGTGCCAGTAACAGGGGGCGTTCTGGGGCCAACGTCCTGACTTTC. Its translation: CASNRGRSGANVLTF.

The rearrangement joins TRBV5-1 to TRBJ2-4; 10 positions match TRBD2. Trimming cost V 5 bases and J 8 bases; bases outside gene matches: 10. CDR1 and CDR2 (germline): SGHRS, YFSETQ. The CDR3 sequence is 15 residues long. The DNA of the CDR3 is TGCGCCAGCAGACCACCGGCTAGCGGGAGTCACATTCAGTACTTC. Residues: CASRPPASGSHIQYF.

CDR3 loop: CASSHTSTDTQYF. The CDR3 DNA follows: TGCGCCAGCAGCCACACTAGCACAGATACGCAGTATTTT. V is TRBV4-3 and J is TRBJ2-3; unclear D gene. V shed 3 bases and J shed 0 bases, with 4 bases lying between them. The germline V gene encodes CDR1 LGHNA and CDR2 YSLEER. The CDR3 has 13 residues.

This clone has only a few counts. The chain recombines TRBV4-1 with TRBJ1-2; possible D gene TRBD1, 6 bases. Germline-derived CDR1 and CDR2 are MGHRA and YSYEKL. This CDR3 contains 14 residues. The V end lost 4 bases, the J end lost 6 bases, and 15 bases lay between the germline ends. DNA for the CDR3: TGCGCCAGCAGCCCCGGGACACGCGCCCATGGCTACACCTTC. This encodes CASSPGTRAHGYTF.

The chain carries TRBV30 and TRBJ2-6; D unclear. V lost 2 bases to trimming and J lost 1 base, with 9 bases between them. The germline V gene encodes CDR1 GTSNPN and CDR2 SVGIG (reference sequence). The CDR3 runs 15 residues. CDR3 in amino acids: CAWSPGFSGANVLTF. CDR3 sequence (DNA): TGTGCCTGGAGTCCGGGCTTTTCTGGGGCCAACGTCCTGACTTTC.

In regard to this clone: The same CDR3 arises from other DNA sequences in this sample as well. The gene calls are TRBV7-9 and TRBJ2-2, with TRBD1 identical over 10 bases. The CDR3 contains 15 residues. The V and J ends lost 5 bases and 4 bases, in that order; junction bases with no gene match: 4. Germline CDR1 and CDR2: SEHNR and FQNEAQ (reference sequence). The chain's CDR3 is CASSRDRGFTGELFF. CDR3 sequence (DNA): TGTGCCAGCAGCCGGGACAGGGGATTCACCGGGGAGCTGTTTTTT.

CDR3 region: CASSSGLTGELFF. Here the CDR3 DNA reads TGTGCCAGCAGTTCGGGACTAACCGGGGAGCTGTTTTTT. The V and J genes are TRBV6-1 and TRBJ2-2, with TRBD2 identical over 7 bases. The V segment lost 5 bases and the J segment 5 bases; nucleotides outside the gene matches: 2. The CDR3 has 13 amino acids. CDR1 is MNHNS, CDR2 SASEGT, per germline.

This chain links TRBV29-1 with TRBJ2-7; the match to TRBD2 covers 13 bases. The CDR3 consists of 14 residues. V dropped 6 bases and J dropped 3; count of bases not matched to a gene: 5. Looked up from germline, CDR1 is SQVTM and CDR2 is ANQGSEA. CDR3 DNA sequence: TGCAGCGTCCGACTAGCGGGGGGAAGCTACGAGCAGTACTTC. Protein sequence: CSVRLAGGSYEQYF.

This clone has only a few counts. J is TRBJ1-5 and V is TRBV23-1; TRBD1 is a possible D gene (5 bases). TRBV23-1 is an open reading frame, and its role is uncertain. V was cut by 1 base and J by 6 bases, with 16 bases left in between. The CDR3 extends over 16 amino acids. CDR3 amino acids: CASSQWGRAVVQPQHF. CDR3 DNA: TGCGCCAGCAGTCAATGGGGCAGGGCGGTCGTTCAGCCCCAGCATTTT.

The chain combines TRBV7-2 with TRBJ1-6; possibly TRBD1 for D (5 bases). Trimming removed 4 bases from V and 4 bases from J, with 11 bases in between. Germline V gene sequence: CDR1 SGHTA, CDR2 FQGNSA. CDR3 size: 15 residues. CDR3 in amino acids: CASSSRQTYNSPLHF. The DNA of the CDR3 is TGTGCCAGCAGCTCAAGACAGACTTATAATTCACCCCTCCACTTT.

The chain joins TRBV18 to TRBJ2-3, with D hard to call. This CDR3 is 14 amino acids long. V gave up 6 bases and J gave up 4 bases, with 14 bases separating them. Germline CDR1 and CDR2: KGHSH and LQKENI. This chain's CDR3 is CASSRSGSSDTQYF. The CDR3 nucleotides are TGTGCCAGCTCGCGCTCCGGATCGTCAGATACGCAGTATTTT.